The 19 T cell receptor beta chains below come from one sample, sequenced in a study of tumor and adjacent non-tumor tissue in lung cancer. A modified ARM-PCR protocol with three rounds of nested PCR amplified TCRbeta. TCRdb reanalysed the multiplex PCR reads using MiXCR and keeps one entry per CDR3 protein. Of about 200,000 distinct CDR3 sequences listed, 71% are singletons. No cell sorting was done before RNA was extracted from the tissue. The source material was lung tumor tissue. The receptor source for this set is a man aged 60 to 75 with non-small cell lung cancer.

This clonotype was picked up many times. The chain combines TRBV29-1 with TRBJ1-2; 7 bases are shared with TRBD1. The germline V gene encodes CDR1 SQVTM and CDR2 ANQGSEA. The junction had 8 bases not matched to a gene; V was cut back by 6 bases and J by 1 base. The CDR3 is made up of 14 amino acids. The DNA for the CDR3 is TGCAGCGTCCACAGGGGCGGGGGTAACTATGGCTACACCTTC. Translating it yields CSVHRGGGNYGYTF.

V and J are TRBV20-1 and TRBJ2-7, with a weak D call TRBD1 (6 bases). CDR3 length: 14 amino acids. Germline loops: CDR1 DFQATT, CDR2 SNEGSKA (reference sequence). With 5 bases removed from V and 0 bases from J, the gap between germline ends came to 14 bases. CDR3 in amino acids: CSAPRGTSSYEQYF. The CDR3 DNA follows: TGCAGTGCTCCGAGAGGGACAAGCTCCTACGAGCAGTACTTC.

As for this clonotype: This sequence may be a read error, since a much larger clone differs from it by one base. The V gene is TRBV5-6, the J gene TRBJ2-1; unclear D gene. This CDR3 is 15 amino acids long. Per germline, CDR1 SGHDT and CDR2 YYEEEE. V lost 0 bases, J lost 0 bases, and 7 bases lay in between. CDR3 amino acids: CASSLGGYSYNEQFF. CDR3 sequence (DNA): TGTGCCAGCAGCTTGGGCGGCTACTCCTACAATGAGCAGTTCTTC.

The chain employs TRBV7-9 and TRBJ2-7; possibly TRBD1 for D (5 bases). Germline loops: CDR1 SEHNR, CDR2 FQNEAQ (reference sequence). V lost 7 bases to trimming and J lost 8 bases, with 24 bases between them. The CDR3 has 15 residues. The CDR3 nucleotides are TGTGCCAGCATCCCCCAGGATTCGACAGAGGAGAAGCAGTACTTC. The encoded protein is CASIPQDSTEEKQYF.

On this clonotype: A much larger clone differs by one base, so this may be a read error. The chain joins TRBV20-1 to TRBJ1-1; a possible D gene is TRBD1 (5 bases). This CDR3 has 14 residues. V was trimmed by 0 bases and J by 4 bases, leaving 12 bases between them. Germline V CDR1 and CDR2: DFQATT, SNEGSKA (reference sequence). For the CDR3, the DNA is TGCAGTGCTAGAGATGGGCAGGGTGTCACTGAAGCTTTCTTT. Amino acids: CSARDGQGVTEAFF.

Worth noting for this clonotype: Compared with germline, one end of the junction differs, possibly owing to a read error. This chain links TRBV20-1 with TRBJ1-4; a possible D gene is TRBD1 (5 bases). The CDR3 is 13 residues long. CDR1 is DFQATT and CDR2 is SNEGSKA in the germline V gene (reference sequence). CDR3 sequence: CSASWGELMKNCF. In DNA form, the CDR3 reads TGCAGTGCTTCCTGGGGGGAGCTAATGAAAAACTGTTTT.

This sequence joins TRBV20-1 and TRBJ2-7; D gene unclear. Trimming removed 3 bases at V and 0 bases at J, with 15 bases between. The CDR3 loop spans 15 amino acids. Germline V gene sequence: CDR1 DFQATT, CDR2 SNEGSKA (reference sequence). The CDR3 spells CSASSASTSSYEQYF. CDR3 nucleotide sequence: TGCAGTGCTAGTTCAGCCAGTACGAGCTCCTACGAGCAGTACTTC.

The V and J genes are TRBV7-3 and TRBJ2-2; a weak D match, TRBD1 (6 bases). In germline, CDR1 is SGHTA, CDR2 FQGTGA. V was pared by 8 bases and J by 1 base, with 11 bases between. The CDR3 has 14 amino acids. The CDR3 sequence is CASRKQGNTGELFF. The CDR3 DNA follows: TGTGCCAGCCGAAAACAGGGGAACACCGGGGAGCTGTTTTTT.

A few counts support this clonotype. A much more abundant neighbour one base away suggests this may be a read error. The chain carries TRBV7-9 and TRBJ2-7; no clear D. This CDR3 has 11 residues. CDR1 and CDR2 from the germline V gene are SEHNR and FQNEAQ (reference sequence). DNA for the CDR3: TGTGACAGCAGCGAAAACACCGAGCAGTACTTC. Its protein product is CDSSENTEQYF.

This clonotype showed up just a few times. The gene calls are TRBV20-1 and TRBJ2-1; D is ambiguous. Germline V gene sequence: CDR1 DFQATT, CDR2 SNEGSKA (reference sequence). The CDR3 runs 16 residues. Trimming shortened V by 0 bases and J by 7 bases, and 19 bases separated the two germline ends. The CDR3 DNA sequence: TGCAGTGCTAGAGACGGCGGCCGGATTGCCTTAAATGAGCAGTTCTTC. Translating gives CSARDGGRIALNEQFF.

About this clonotype itself: It may be a read error: a sequence one base away is much more abundant. The J gene is TRBJ1-5, the V gene TRBV6-2 or TRBV6-3, with D perhaps TRBD2 (5 bases). The J call may be in error: the DNA end matches TRBJ2-3 better. This CDR3 comprises 15 residues. The V gene's germline CDR1 is MNHEY and CDR2 SVGEGT. As DNA, the CDR3 is TGTGCCAGCAGTTACGGAGGTTATAGCAATCAGCCCCAGTATTTT. Translation: CASSYGGYSNQPQYF.

This sequence joins TRBV11-2 and TRBJ2-5; possible D gene TRBD2, 7 bases. The CDR3 covers 16 residues. The germline V gene encodes CDR1 SGHAT and CDR2 FQNNGV. The CDR3 bases are TGTGTCAACAACTCCACAATGGGGGGGCCAAAGGAGACCCAGTACTTC. This sequence encodes CVNNSTMGGPKETQYF.

Points on this clonotype: This likely comes from a read error, as the CDR3 has no conserved phenylalanine or tryptophan at its end. The chain couples TRBV20-1 to TRBJ2-1, with 9 bases that match TRBD2. Germline loops: CDR1 DFQATT, CDR2 SNEGSKA (reference sequence). This CDR3 spans 15 amino acids. For the CDR3, the DNA is TGCGGTGCTAGAGAAATAGCGGGAGACTACAATGTGCAGTTCCTC. Its translation: CGAREIAGDYNVQFL.

This clonotype was counted many times. V gene TRBV20-1 combines with J gene TRBJ2-7; 13 nucleotides agree with TRBD2. V dropped 3 bases and J dropped 1; count of bases not matched to a gene: 3. Germline V gene sequence: CDR1 DFQATT, CDR2 SNEGSKA (reference sequence). The CDR3 is 15 residues long. In DNA form, the CDR3 reads TGCAGTGCTAGGACTAGCGGGAGGACATCCTACGAGCAGTACTTC. This codes for CSARTSGRTSYEQYF.

The rearrangement links TRBV20-1 to TRBJ1-2; the D gene is possibly TRBD1 (5 bases). The CDR3 length is 13 residues. Trimming shortened V by 6 bases and J by 3 bases, and 14 bases separated the two germline ends. CDR1 is DFQATT, CDR2 SNEGSKA, per germline (reference sequence). CDR3 loop: CSALGVGDYGYTF. CDR3 nucleotide sequence: TGCAGTGCCCTGGGGGTTGGCGACTATGGCTACACCTTC.

This chain joins TRBV6-2 or TRBV6-3 and TRBJ2-3; 14 nucleotides align to TRBD2. The length of the CDR3 is 16 residues. The V gene end was trimmed by 6 bases and the J gene end by 10 bases; junction bases not matched to a gene: 12. CDR1 is MNHEY, CDR2 SVGEGT, per germline. CDR3 nucleotide sequence: TGTGCCAGCAGATCGACTAGCGGGGGGGCCTTTGATGCGCAGTATTTT. This translates into CASRSTSGGAFDAQYF.

This clonotype was observed a few times. CDR3 coding DNA: TGTGCCAGCAGCCAAGTAGGGACCGGGGAGCTGTTTTTT. Its translation is CASSQVGTGELFF. This sequence joins TRBV14 and TRBJ2-2; no firm D call. Germline CDR1 reads SGHDN; CDR2 reads FVKESK. The V end was cut by 1 base, the J end by 5 bases, with 5 bases between. CDR3 length equals 13 residues.

On this clonotype itself: One base away lies a much larger clone, so this may be a sequencing read error. The chain is built from TRBV6-1 and TRBJ1-1; tentative D call: TRBD1 (6 bases). Germline V gene lookup returns CDR1 MNHNS and CDR2 SASEGT. The length of the CDR3 is 15 residues. In nucleotides, the CDR3 is TGTGCCAGCAATGAATGGGGGGCAGGTAACACTGAAGCTTTCTTT. This sequence encodes CASNEWGAGNTEAFF.

This chain uses TRBV12-3 or TRBV12-4 with TRBJ1-1, with D possibly TRBD1 on 6 matching bases. The V and J ends lost 7 bases and 1 base respectively, with 10 bases between them. The CDR3 contains 13 residues. CDR3 region: CASTQTGNTEAFF. As DNA, the CDR3 is TGTGCCAGCACCCAGACAGGGAACACTGAAGCTTTCTTT.